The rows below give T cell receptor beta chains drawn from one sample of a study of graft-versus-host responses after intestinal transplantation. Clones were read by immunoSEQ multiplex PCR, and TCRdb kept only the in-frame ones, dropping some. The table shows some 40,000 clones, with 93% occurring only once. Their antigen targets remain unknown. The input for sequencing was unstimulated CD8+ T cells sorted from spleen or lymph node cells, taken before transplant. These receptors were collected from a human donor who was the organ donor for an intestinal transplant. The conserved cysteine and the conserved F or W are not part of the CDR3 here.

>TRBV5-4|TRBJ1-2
ASSHRQGGYT
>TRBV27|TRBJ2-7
ASSWGQSYEQY
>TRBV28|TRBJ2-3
ASSRLAGYPSTDTQY
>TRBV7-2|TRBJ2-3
ASSSKDSKSTDTQY
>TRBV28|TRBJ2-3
ASSPSGDTQY
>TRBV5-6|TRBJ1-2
ASSAGTNYGYT
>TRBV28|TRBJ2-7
ASSPSGRALSYEQY
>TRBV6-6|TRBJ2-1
ASSYGGNEQF
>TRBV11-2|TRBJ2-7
ASSLRGEYRVYEQY
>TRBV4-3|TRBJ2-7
ASSHSTRAYEQY
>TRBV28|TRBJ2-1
ASSLRTDSYNEQF
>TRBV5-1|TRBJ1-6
ASSFTGGRSPLH
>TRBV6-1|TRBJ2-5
ASSEETQY
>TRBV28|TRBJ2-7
ASSLGLAGEQY
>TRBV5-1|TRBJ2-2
ASTLQLRGTGELF
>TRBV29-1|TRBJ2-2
SVVARNTGELF
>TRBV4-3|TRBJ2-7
ASSPTRQGKSLAY
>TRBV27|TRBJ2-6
ASSSFSGANVLT
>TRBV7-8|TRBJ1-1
ASSLKNPLEAF
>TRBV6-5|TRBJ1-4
ASSSPGKGIEKLF
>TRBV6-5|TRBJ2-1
ASSPSGGYNEQF
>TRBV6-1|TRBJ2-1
ASSERLGQGAFPYNEQF
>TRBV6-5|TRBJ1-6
ASSYSRGSRPLH
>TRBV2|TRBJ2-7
ASGSLLYEQY
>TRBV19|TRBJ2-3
ASSIPGRRYGTQY
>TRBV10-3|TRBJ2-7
AISDYGLAGVGSYEQY
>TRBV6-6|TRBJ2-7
ASSYSGSPYEQY
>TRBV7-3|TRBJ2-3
ASSPAPGTDTQY
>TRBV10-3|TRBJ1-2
AISPQIIYGYT
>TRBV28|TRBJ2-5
ASSLDYRTSGRFETQY
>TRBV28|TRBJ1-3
ASRQGAGNTIY
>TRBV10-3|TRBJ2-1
AISEPPGSGLAGGNEQF
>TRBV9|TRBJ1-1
ASSPDWKYEAF
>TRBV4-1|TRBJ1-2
ASSQGGQGGNYGYT
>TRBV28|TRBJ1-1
ASSLELSFKGEAF
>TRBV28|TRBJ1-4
ASSPPRTGQEKLF
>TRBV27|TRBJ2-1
ASSLGTSPTEQF
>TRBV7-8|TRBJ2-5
ASGTAQETQY
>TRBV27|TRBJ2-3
ASSLIGGTDTQY
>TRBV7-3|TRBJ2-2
ASSPTSGRALNTGELF
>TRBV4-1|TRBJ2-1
ASSQWDREVRGYNEQF
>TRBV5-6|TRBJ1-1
ASSFSPNGPEAF
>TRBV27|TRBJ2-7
ASSLRGTYEQY
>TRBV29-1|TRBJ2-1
SDGQGGNNEQF
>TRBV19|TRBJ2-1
ASSMGPGDEQF
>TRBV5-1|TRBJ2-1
ASSLAASGGYNEQF
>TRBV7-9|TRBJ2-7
ASSVALAGYEQY
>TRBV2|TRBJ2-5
AIRLAPQETQY